These T cell receptor beta chains were read from a single sample in a study of cytomegalovirus exposure and HLA in healthy donors. Generated by immunoSEQ multiplex PCR, the TCRdb table keeps only in-frame clones and is missing some. The sample lists a few hundred thousand clones, 70% to 90% seen once, with approximately 0.95% in the top ten. Material: PBMCs. The receptors were sampled from a woman under 30 in good health and CMV-seronegative. Each CDR3 is given with its conserved first and last residue.

>TRBV2|TRBJ2-7
CASRGRDRFTYEQYF
>TRBV2|TRBJ2-7
CASSEPTSGNYEQYF
>TRBV27|TRBJ2-1
CASSPGLAPNEQFF
>TRBV30|TRBJ1-5
CAWHPGQGNQPQHF
>TRBV15|TRBJ2-7
CATSRDRGVYEQYF
>TRBV5-6|TRBJ2-7
CASSLVRDMGHEQYF
>TRBV5-1|TRBJ2-1
CASSLVAGGPYNEQFF
>TRBV27|TRBJ2-7
CASSPGTSGVYEQYF
>TRBV7-8|TRBJ2-7
CASSSLVVGRNYEQYF
>TRBV20-1|TRBJ1-2
CSAKGARGYTF
>TRBV7-3|TRBJ2-7
CASSSGAGGVYEQYF
>TRBV4-1|TRBJ1-5
CASSQVGPISNQPQHF
>TRBV30|TRBJ1-4
CAWSVQRTVTEKLFF
>TRBV30|TRBJ1-5
CAWSGGQGFQPQHF
>TRBV28|TRBJ2-7
CASLGASGKYEQYF
>TRBV19|TRBJ2-2
CASSGPPGVSTGELFF
>TRBV9|TRBJ1-2
CASSVGTASNYGYTF
>TRBV28|TRBJ2-7
CASSLGQGTYEQYF
>TRBV28|TRBJ2-7
CASSFPTLAGMGEQYF
>TRBV5-4|TRBJ2-7
CASGTGLRREQYF
>TRBV27|TRBJ2-1
CASSGDAYWEDNEQFF
>TRBV5-1|TRBJ2-7
CASSLGGGSYEQYF
>TRBV6-1|TRBJ1-1
CASSGGRMNTEAFF
>TRBV7-9|TRBJ2-1
CASRLIGGKSYNEQFF
>TRBV7-3|TRBJ2-3
CASSPSAGDVDTQYF
>TRBV2|TRBJ2-7
CASRKQGRAYEQYF
>TRBV27|TRBJ1-2
CASSLTRDFYGYTF
>TRBV28|TRBJ1-2
CASSLRRYGYTF
>TRBV27|TRBJ2-1
CASSLSPTSGRQGEQFF
>TRBV5-1|TRBJ1-2
CASSLGGSTNYGYTF
>TRBV6-5|TRBJ2-7
CASSEMYEQYF
>TRBV28|TRBJ2-3
CASSLQGPDTQYF
>TRBV28|TRBJ2-2
CASSFSAGGIGELFF
>TRBV9|TRBJ1-3
CATGREPTNSGNTIYF
>TRBV7-3|TRBJ2-1
CASSLNPSGTYNEQFF
>TRBV28|TRBJ1-4
CASSLIQSRKKLFF
>TRBV6-1|TRBJ2-5
CASSHGGKETQYF
>TRBV4-1|TRBJ2-7
CASSQVSGTGVLEQYF
>TRBV25-1|TRBJ2-3
CASSDSADTQYF
>TRBV25-1|TRBJ2-1
CASSDTYNEQFF
>TRBV7-6|TRBJ1-3
CASSPGQANSGNTIYF
>TRBV9|TRBJ1-4
CASSAGTGGEKLFF
>TRBV5-1|TRBJ2-1
CASRSFPGRAVYEQFF
>TRBV25-1|TRBJ2-5
CASSPRSKLQETQYF
>TRBV27|TRBJ2-7
CASSLSPDSSYEQYF
>TRBV7-6|TRBJ1-3
CASSGTGTGNTIYF
>TRBV2|TRBJ2-3
CASSGITDTQYF
>TRBV14|TRBJ2-1
CASSQAGTGGLSNEQFF
>TRBV5-1|TRBJ2-1
CASSKDGGGTYNEQFF
>TRBV4-3|TRBJ2-7
CASSQDIGTAYEQYF
>TRBV27|TRBJ1-2
CASSSGRSYGYTF
>TRBV6-1|TRBJ1-6
CASTRTGGYSPLHF
>TRBV20-1|TRBJ1-1
CSIEGCAFF
>TRBV11-2|TRBJ2-1
CASSPGAYEQFF
>TRBV4-3|TRBJ2-7
CASSHASSYEQYF
>TRBV30|TRBJ1-1
CAWTRYGNTEAFF
>TRBV15|TRBJ1-1
CATSRGREKGNTEAFF
>TRBV18|TRBJ2-4
CASSFTSGRATDIQYF
>TRBV19|TRBJ1-2
CASSKQTGRIRYGYTF
>TRBV7-2|TRBJ2-7
CASSPSAQGRRYEQYF